A selection of T cell receptor beta chains follows, all from one sample in a study of cytomegalovirus exposure and HLA in healthy donors. The assay was immunoSEQ multiplex PCR, and TCRdb's table has in-frame clones only and misses some. In the table there are approximately 140,000 clones, almost 85% of which are singletons. The sequencing input was PBMCs. The receptors derive from a woman younger than 45 in good health and CMV-seronegative. The CDR3 runs from the conserved cysteine through the conserved F or W. Each record gives: V gene, J gene, D gene, clone size, CDR3 protein, CDR3 DNA. A D gene is named only where the DNA matches it firmly. Size values are once, few and many counts, or a class for expanded clones, and some rows have none.

>TRBV7-8|TRBJ2-5|-|few
CASSLEAVSGTAQYF
TGTGCCAGCAGCTTAGAAGCGGTTAGCGGTACGGCCCAGTACTTC
>TRBV11-3|TRBJ2-2|TRBD1|-
CASSLTGGNTGELFF
TGTGCCAGCAGCTTGACAGGGGGAAACACCGGGGAGCTGTTTTTT
>TRBV6-5|TRBJ2-7|-|-
CASSYSVRGFGEQYF
TGTGCCAGCAGTTACTCGGTCAGGGGCTTCGGTGAGCAGTACTTC
>TRBV4-3|TRBJ2-7|-|-
CASSNNYGGFSYEQYF
TGCGCCAGCAGCAATAACTACGGGGGTTTCTCCTACGAGCAGTACTTC
>TRBV6-5|TRBJ1-5|TRBD1|-
CASSPSGGFNQPQHF
TGTGCCAGCAGCCCGTCAGGGGGTTTCAATCAGCCCCAGCATTTT
>TRBV6-1|TRBJ1-1|-|-
CASSARQGTEAFF
TGTGCCAGCAGTGCGAGGCAAGGCACTGAAGCTTTCTTT
>TRBV29-1|TRBJ2-2|-|-
CSVVTGGLNTGELFF
TGCAGCGTTGTAACTGGGGGGTTGAACACCGGGGAGCTGTTTTTT
>TRBV5-6|TRBJ1-3|-|-
CASSRRGGSGNTIYF
TGTGCCAGCAGCCGGAGGGGGGGCTCTGGAAACACCATATATTTT
>TRBV9|TRBJ2-2|-|-
CASSVAPGLTGELFF
TGTGCCAGCAGCGTAGCCCCAGGCCTGACCGGGGAGCTGTTTTTT
>TRBV19|TRBJ1-4|-|-
CASSPNPTNEKLFF
TGTGCCAGTAGTCCAAATCCAACTAATGAAAAACTGTTTTTT
>TRBV11-3|TRBJ2-3|-|-
CASSLTASTDTQYF
TGTGCCAGCAGCCTGACAGCTAGCACAGATACGCAGTATTTT
>TRBV6-5|TRBJ2-3|TRBD2|-
CASSRGGSLDTQYF
TGTGCCAGCAGCCGCGGGGGGTCATTGGATACGCAGTATTTT
>TRBV6-6|TRBJ1-1|-|-
CASSYNGGAEAFF
TGTGCCAGCAGTTACAATGGAGGCGCTGAAGCTTTCTTT
>TRBV9|TRBJ1-2|-|-
CASSVASDYGYTF
TGTGCCAGCAGCGTAGCTTCCGACTATGGCTACACCTTC